This T cell receptor (beta chain) was sequenced in a study of OX40 agonist ivuxolimab in advanced cancers. General study points: The antigen specificity of the peripheral T cells (those that were expanded) was not determined. The mean number of expanded clones was higher in CD8+ T cells than in CD4+.

Clones were read by immunoSEQ multiplex PCR, and TCRdb kept only the in-frame ones, dropping some. The table has about 99,000 clones, approximately 95% seen once. The CDR3 is 13 amino acids. Trimming took 9 bases from V and 6 from J, leaving 18 bases between them. Per germline, CDR1 MNHEY and CDR2 SMNVEV (reference sequence). Autoimmune disease history or systemic immunosuppression barred patients. Comments on this clone: Its antigen is currently unknown.

Sequencing was performed on CD4+ or CD8+ T cells sorted from blood, taken in a trial of the OX40 agonist ivuxolimab. The J gene is TRBJ2-7, the V gene TRBV27, with D unclear. This TCR was sampled from an adult with an advanced solid tumor such as melanoma, head and neck, liver or kidney cancer. Here the CDR3 reads CASSLRGVLEQYF. CDR3 in DNA: TGTGCCAGTTCCCTCCGTGGGGTCCTCGAGCAGTACTTC.